This entry lists 19 T cell receptor beta chains sequenced from one sample in a study of CD8 T cells in ankylosing spondylitis. Study-wide results and limits: Among TCR beta sequences, a motif of several highly homologous variants appeared characteristic of ankylosing spondylitis blood.

TCRdb fed the 5' RACE reads into MiXCR, producing one record per CDR3 protein. The sample lists roughly 440,000 distinct CDR3 sequences; roughly 18% were seen once. These receptors' targets are unknown. Sequencing used blood, either unsorted or a sorted T cell fraction (not recorded which). These receptors all come from a male donor with ankylosing spondylitis.

Only a few counts were recorded for this clonotype. V usage is TRBV14 and J usage is TRBJ2-5; a weak D match, TRBD2 (6 bases). The CDR3 is 16 amino acids. Between the trimmed V and J ends, which lost 1 base and 3 bases, there was a span of 15 bases. Looked up from germline, CDR1 is SGHDN and CDR2 is FVKESK. The CDR3 DNA follows: TGTGCCAGCAGCCAAGCCCCAGGAGGGAGCAAAGAGACCCAGTACTTC. It yields the protein CASSQAPGGSKETQYF.

The chain employs TRBV20-1 and TRBJ2-7; D might be TRBD2 (6 bases). Germline loops: CDR1 DFQATT, CDR2 SNEGSKA (reference sequence). The CDR3 loop spans 14 amino acids. Trimming removed 3 bases from V and 2 bases from J, with 14 bases in between. CDR3 DNA sequence: TGCAGTGCTAGTCACGGGAGCTCTCCCTACGAGCAGTACTTC. This codes for CSASHGSSPYEQYF.

This CDR3 is CASSTRGMNTEAFF. CDR3 bases: TGTGCCAGCAGTACGAGGGGGATGAACACTGAAGCTTTCTTT. The chain is built from TRBV2 and TRBJ1-1; possibly TRBD1 for D (6 bases). The CDR3 length is 14 residues. The germline V gene encodes CDR1 SNHLY and CDR2 FYNNEI. Trimming removed 5 bases at V and 0 bases at J, with 10 bases between.

This clonotype was picked up a small number of times. The chain recombines TRBV7-3 with TRBJ2-1, with 9 bases that match TRBD2. The CDR3 sequence is 14 residues long. With 5 bases clipped from V and 7 bases from J, the junction kept 6 bases outside the gene matches. Germline V gene lookup returns CDR1 SGHTA and CDR2 FQGTGA. CDR3 loop: CASSPGLASNEQFF. DNA for the CDR3: TGTGCCAGCAGCCCTGGACTAGCGAGTAATGAGCAGTTCTTC.

This sequence joins TRBV5-4 and TRBJ1-1; possible D gene TRBD1, 6 bases. With 4 bases removed from V and 7 bases from J, the gap between germline ends came to 17 bases. Germline CDR1 and CDR2: SGHNT and YYREEE (reference sequence). This CDR3 spans 14 amino acids. The CDR3 DNA follows: TGTGCCAGCAGCGCAAACCAGGGGATGGGTGAAGCTTTCTTT. Residues: CASSANQGMGEAFF.

The gene calls are TRBV6-1 and TRBJ1-5; tentatively, D is TRBD1 (5 bases). Germline V lookup: CDR1 MNHNS, CDR2 SASEGT. The CDR3 has 15 residues. With 2 bases removed from V and 6 bases from J, the gap between germline ends came to 14 bases. The CDR3 is CASSEMRGAGQPQHF. In DNA, the CDR3 is TGTGCCAGCAGTGAAATGAGGGGCGCAGGTCAGCCCCAGCATTTT.

The J gene is TRBJ2-1, the V gene TRBV20-1, with 8 bases lining up with TRBD2. The CDR3 runs to 15 residues. Trimming removed 4 bases from V and 2 bases from J; junction bases left unmatched: 7. Germline assignment: CDR1 DFQATT and CDR2 SNEGSKA (reference sequence). In DNA, the CDR3 is TGCAGTGCTACGAAGGGACTAGTCCCCTACAATGAGCAGTTCTTC. Translating it yields CSATKGLVPYNEQFF.

The chain employs TRBV6-1 and TRBJ2-1, with D tentatively TRBD2 (5 bases). Germline V gene sequence: CDR1 MNHNS, CDR2 SASEGT. V was cut by 5 bases and J by 5 bases, with 16 bases left in between. The CDR3 consists of 15 residues. The CDR3: CASSPPGLNHNEQFF. The CDR3 DNA sequence: TGTGCCAGCAGTCCCCCCGGACTGAATCACAATGAGCAGTTCTTC.

The chain employs TRBV5-1 and TRBJ1-1, with D uncertain. CDR3 length equals 16 residues. Germline V lookup: CDR1 SGHRS, CDR2 YFSETQ. Trimming shortened V by 0 bases and J by 0 bases, and 12 bases separated the two germline ends. CDR3 sequence: CASSLDGRPMNTEAFF. CDR3 nucleotide sequence: TGCGCCAGCAGCTTGGACGGGCGGCCCATGAACACTGAAGCTTTCTTT.

In this sample, this clonotype turned up many times. This sequence joins TRBV5-1 and TRBJ2-4; D is ambiguous. The CDR3 is made up of 14 amino acids. Germline assignment: CDR1 SGHRS and CDR2 YFSETQ. V lost 4 bases and J 4 bases, leaving 12 bases between the germline ends. The CDR3 reads CASSPSGRKNIQYF. Written as DNA, the CDR3 is TGCGCCAGCAGCCCCTCCGGGCGTAAAAACATTCAGTACTTC.

This clonotype was counted only a few times. V is TRBV18 and J is TRBJ2-7, with TRBD1 matching 9 bases. The CDR3 covers 15 residues. Germline trimming cut 6 bases from V and 3 bases from J; bases unmatched to any gene: 9. Germline V CDR1 and CDR2: KGHSH, LQKENI. CDR3 residues: CASSPDAGQGYEQYF. The DNA of the CDR3 is TGTGCCAGCTCGCCGGATGCGGGACAGGGCTACGAGCAGTACTTC.

A note on this clonotype: Because it lacks the conserved phenylalanine or tryptophan at the end, this CDR3 is likely a read error. The chain links TRBV12-3 or TRBV12-4 to TRBJ2-1; no firm D call. V gave up 3 bases and J gave up 9 bases, with 12 bases separating them. The CDR3 has 13 amino acids. CDR3 loop: CASSFDPWGEQFS. The CDR3 DNA sequence: TGTGCCAGCAGTTTCGATCCCTGGGGTGAGCAGTTCTCC.

The chain couples TRBV28 to TRBJ2-1; D perhaps matches TRBD2 (5 bases). V was clipped by 3 bases and J by 9 bases, with 18 bases between them. The germline CDR1 and CDR2 sequences are MDHEN and SYDVKM. The CDR3 sequence is 15 residues long. The CDR3 nucleotides are TGTGCCAGCAGTTTCGCGGGTCAAAGCTCGGGTGAGCAGTTCTTC. Encoded protein: CASSFAGQSSGEQFF.

This clonotype was recorded a few times. The V gene is TRBV6-1, the J gene TRBJ1-2; D possibly corresponds to TRBD1 (6 bases). CDR3 length equals 14 residues. The V gene's germline CDR1 is MNHNS and CDR2 SASEGT. Trimming cost V 7 bases and J 3 bases, with 15 bases left between them. CDR3 sequence (DNA): TGTGCCAGCACCGCCTTGGGGGGCGACTATGGCTACACCTTC. Residues: CASTALGGDYGYTF.

The rearrangement joins TRBV7-8 to TRBJ2-7, with D possibly TRBD2 on 6 matching bases. Germline V CDR1 and CDR2: SGHVS, FQNEAQ. The CDR3 spans 17 residues. V was cut by 1 base and J by 0 bases, with 16 bases left in between. CDR3 DNA: TGTGCCAGCAGCTTAGTGGGGCTAGCGTTGAGCTCCTACGAGCAGTACTTC. Residues: CASSLVGLALSSYEQYF.

J is TRBJ2-2 and V is TRBV4-1; either TRBD1 or TRBD2 may supply D (5 bases each). The CDR3 contains 15 residues. CDR1 MGHRA and CDR2 YSYEKL come from the germline V gene. V gave up 1 base and J gave up 5 bases, with 11 bases separating them. The CDR3 sequence is CASSQASGPTGELFF. The CDR3 DNA reads as TGCGCCAGCAGCCAAGCTTCGGGGCCGACCGGGGAGCTGTTTTTT.

This clonotype was found a few times. One junction end does not reproduce the germline sequence, and a read error may be involved. The chain is built from TRBV20-1 and TRBJ2-7; D is ambiguous. Germline V CDR1 and CDR2: DFQATT, SNEGSKA (reference sequence). The CDR3 extends over 11 amino acids. The CDR3 region has the DNA TGCAGTGCTAGAGATCAATCGCGGAACATCTTC. Protein product: CSARDQSRNIF.

This chain connects TRBV2 to TRBJ2-1; the D is unclear. The CDR3 consists of 14 residues. Germline assignment: CDR1 SNHLY and CDR2 FYNNEI. Trimming took off 8 bases at V and 7 bases at J, with 18 bases between the two ends. In DNA, the CDR3 is TGTGCCAGCTCGCGAGAGCAAGGTGGTAATGAGCAGTTCTTC. Translating gives CASSREQGGNEQFF. Variable domain in full (rest from reference TRBV2 and TRBJ2-1): EPEVTQTPSHQVTQMGQEVILRCVPISNHLYFYWYRQILGQKVEFLVSFYNNEISEKSEIFDDQFSVERPDGSNFTLKIRSTKLEDSAMYFCASSREQGGNEQFFGPGTRLTVL.

This clonotype was counted a single time. V is TRBV7-9 and J is TRBJ2-5; 7 positions match TRBD1. Trimming cost V 5 bases and J 7 bases; bases outside gene matches: 10. The CDR3 runs 14 residues. Germline CDR1 is SEHNR and CDR2 is FQNEAQ (reference sequence). The CDR3 DNA reads TGTGCCAGCAGCACCGGACAGGCCGTGGGGACCCAGTACTTC. It is translated as CASSTGQAVGTQYF.